This T cell receptor beta chain was observed in a study of neurological immune-mediated disorders. Whole-study findings and limits: HTLV-1-associated myelopathy had the most TCR clonal expansion, and multiple sclerosis had the least, less than healthy controls.

Whenever a sequencing run was performed, it yielded over 180 million TCR-beta sequences from 15-18 subjects. TCRdb re-analysed the 5' RACE reads in MiXCR, keeping a single row per CDR3 protein. The sample has under 130,000 distinct CDR3 sequences; 11% are singletons. Time point described: longitudinal time-point 3. The unsorted libraries were prepared from 2 million PBMCs (stored at -80 C). The CDR3 is 15 amino acids. The germline CDR1 and CDR2 sequences are MNHEY and SMNVEV (reference sequence). V was clipped by 5 bases and J by 0 bases; unmatched bases: 3. This clonotype has a count of ten or more. The antigen remains undetermined.

This sequence joins TRBV27 and TRBJ1-3; 8 bases align to TRBD1. Sample: PBMCs. This clonotype originated in a female donor with HTLV-1-associated myelopathy (HAM/TSP). The CDR3 bases are TGTGCCAGCAGTAGGGACAGGAGCTCTGGAAACACCATATATTTT. This codes for CASSRDRSSGNTIYF.